The clone carrying this T cell receptor (beta chain) was counted once. Method: immunoSEQ multiplex PCR; TCRdb's copy keeps in-frame clones and lacks some. The repertoire includes about 120,000 clones, more than 85% of them detected once, and roughly 8% sits in the top ten. CDR1 and CDR2 (germline): LNHDA, SQIVND (reference sequence). The CDR3 has 14 residues. The V and J ends lost 7 bases and 4 bases respectively, with 16 bases between them. This sample is part of a study of T cell responses to AZD1222 COVID-19 vaccine. Sequencing was performed on peripheral blood, taken on day 0 of AZD1222 vaccination. The TCR comes from an adult in good health. The chain has TRBV19 and TRBJ1-1; TRBD1 might be the D (6 bases). This CDR3 is CASTTWGRGTEAFF. CDR3 nucleotide sequence: TGTGCCAGTACGACCTGGGGGCGCGGCACTGAAGCTTTCTTT.